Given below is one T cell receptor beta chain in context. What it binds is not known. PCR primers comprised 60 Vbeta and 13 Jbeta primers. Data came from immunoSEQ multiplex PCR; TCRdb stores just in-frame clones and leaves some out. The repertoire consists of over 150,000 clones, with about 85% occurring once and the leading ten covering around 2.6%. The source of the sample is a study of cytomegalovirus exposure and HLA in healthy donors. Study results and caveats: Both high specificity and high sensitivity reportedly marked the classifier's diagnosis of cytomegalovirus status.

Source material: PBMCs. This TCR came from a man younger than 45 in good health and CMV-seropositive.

This CDR3 reads CASSEGVYTTEAFF. The CDR3 DNA is TGTGCCAGCAGTGAAGGCGTCTATACCACTGAAGCTTTCTTT. The chain combines TRBV6-1 with TRBJ1-1; D remains unclear. The CDR3 runs to 14 residues. From germline, CDR1 is MNHNS and CDR2 SASEGT. V lost 1 base and J lost 4, with 10 bases in between.